Listed below are T cell receptor beta chains from one sample, sequenced in a study of blood T cell repertoires in COVID-19. Measured with immunoSEQ multiplex PCR; TCRdb has only the in-frame clones, and not every one. The data contain a few hundred thousand clones, 91% of them seen just once; the ten biggest clones take up 1.2%. The sequenced sample consisted of PBMCs or T cells enriched from blood (not recorded which). The source of these receptors is a human donor in a cohort exposed to, infected with or recovered from COVID-19 (not recorded which). The donor label of this sample is uncertain. The CDR3 runs from the conserved cysteine through the conserved F or W.

TRBV5-1	TRBJ1-3	CASSFLRDTIYF
TRBV27	TRBJ1-1	CASSFAGARAEAFF
TRBV5-6	TRBJ2-5	CASSGWDFQETQYF
TRBV5-8	TRBJ1-6	CASNLGRSSPLHF
TRBV5-1	TRBJ2-3	CASSVGLAGELDTQYF
TRBV5-8	TRBJ1-5	CASSTGAFNQPQHF
TRBV7-3	TRBJ2-7	CASSAQGPPYSYEQYF
TRBV19	TRBJ1-1	CASSMRRTEAFF
TRBV6-5	TRBJ1-2	CASSYSRVGGNYGYTF
TRBV25-1	TRBJ1-3	CASSEAPRGLNTIYF
TRBV28	TRBJ1-1	CASSLTTPTFEAFF
TRBV5-1	TRBJ2-7	CASSFKAGSYEQYF
TRBV7-2	TRBJ1-1	CASSLSAQDTEAFF
TRBV27	TRBJ2-7	CASSFYMRRGDLNEQYF
TRBV12-3/TRBV12-4	TRBJ1-1	CASSRGGTEAFF
TRBV4-3	TRBJ1-1	CASSQDAGVMNTEAFF
TRBV14	TRBJ2-1	CASSQTLLAGSYNEQFF
TRBV11-2	TRBJ2-5	CASSFSGGEETQYF
TRBV19	TRBJ1-1	CASSILAGKVTLNTEAFF
TRBV12-5	TRBJ1-2	CASGLHVGGQGWGYTF
TRBV20-1	TRBJ2-1	CSARQNNEQFF
TRBV3-1/TRBV3-2	TRBJ2-7	CASSQVSRVSEQYF
TRBV7-3	TRBJ1-1	CASSPGGAGTEAFF
TRBV6-2/TRBV6-3	TRBJ1-4	CASSYRTDEKLFF
TRBV3-1/TRBV3-2	TRBJ2-3	CASSPSGGLTDTQYF
TRBV19	TRBJ1-1	CASSIPPRQGRNTEAFF
TRBV18	TRBJ2-2	CASSFGQGDTGELFF
TRBV4-1	TRBJ2-7	CASRRTGGYEQYF
TRBV9	TRBJ2-3	CASSGGGDTQYF